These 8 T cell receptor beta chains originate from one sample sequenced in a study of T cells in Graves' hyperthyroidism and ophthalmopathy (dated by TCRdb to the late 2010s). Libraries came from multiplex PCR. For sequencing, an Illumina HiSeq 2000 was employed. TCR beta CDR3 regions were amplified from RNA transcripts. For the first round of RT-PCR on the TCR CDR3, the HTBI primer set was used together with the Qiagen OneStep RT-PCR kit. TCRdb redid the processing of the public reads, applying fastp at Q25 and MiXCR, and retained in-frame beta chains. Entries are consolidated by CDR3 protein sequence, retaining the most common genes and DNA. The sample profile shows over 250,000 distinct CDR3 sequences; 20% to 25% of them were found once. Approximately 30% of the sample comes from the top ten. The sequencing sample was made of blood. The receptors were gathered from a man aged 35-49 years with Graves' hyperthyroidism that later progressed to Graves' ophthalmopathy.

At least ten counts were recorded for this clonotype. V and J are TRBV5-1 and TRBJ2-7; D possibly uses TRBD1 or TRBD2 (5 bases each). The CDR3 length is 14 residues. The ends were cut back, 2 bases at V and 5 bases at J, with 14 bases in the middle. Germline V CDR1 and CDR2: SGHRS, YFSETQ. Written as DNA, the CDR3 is TGCGCCAGCAGCTTAATGGGGGTTTCGAACGAGCAGTACTTC. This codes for CASSLMGVSNEQYF.

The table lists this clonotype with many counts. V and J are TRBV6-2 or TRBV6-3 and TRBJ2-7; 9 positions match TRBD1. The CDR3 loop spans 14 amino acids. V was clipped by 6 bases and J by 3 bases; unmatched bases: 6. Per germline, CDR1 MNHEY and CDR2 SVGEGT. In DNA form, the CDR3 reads TGTGCCAGCAGACTCCCGGGACAGGGCTACGAGCAGTACTTC. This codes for CASRLPGQGYEQYF.

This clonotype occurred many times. CDR3 protein: CASSRGGSGSRETQYF. In nucleotides, the CDR3 is TGTGCCAGCAGCAGAGGGGGGAGCGGGAGTCGGGAGACCCAGTACTTC. The rearrangement links TRBV27 to TRBJ2-5, with 8 positions matching TRBD2. Looked up from germline, CDR1 is MNHEY and CDR2 is SMNVEV (reference sequence). The ends lost 6 bases at V and 5 bases at J; junction bases unmatched: 14. The length of the CDR3 is 16 residues.

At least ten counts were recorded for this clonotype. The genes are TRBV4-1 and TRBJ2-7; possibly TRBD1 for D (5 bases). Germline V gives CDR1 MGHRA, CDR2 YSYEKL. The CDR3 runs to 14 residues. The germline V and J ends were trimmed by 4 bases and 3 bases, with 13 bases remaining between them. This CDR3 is CASSRVSQVYEQYF. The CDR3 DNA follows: TGCGCCAGCAGCCGAGTTTCACAGGTCTACGAGCAGTACTTC.

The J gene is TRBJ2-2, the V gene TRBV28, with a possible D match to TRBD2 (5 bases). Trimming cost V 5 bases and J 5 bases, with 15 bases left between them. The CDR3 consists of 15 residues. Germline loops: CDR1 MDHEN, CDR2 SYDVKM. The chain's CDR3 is CASSLASFGTGELFF. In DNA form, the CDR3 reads TGTGCCAGCAGTCTCGCTAGCTTCGGAACCGGGGAGCTGTTTTTT.

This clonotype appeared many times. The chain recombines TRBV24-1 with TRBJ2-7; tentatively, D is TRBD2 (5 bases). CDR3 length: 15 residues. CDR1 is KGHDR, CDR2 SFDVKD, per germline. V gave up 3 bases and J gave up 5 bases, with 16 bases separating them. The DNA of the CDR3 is TGTGCCACCAGTGATACTAGTCGAGGGTCCCACGAGCAGTACTTC. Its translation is CATSDTSRGSHEQYF.

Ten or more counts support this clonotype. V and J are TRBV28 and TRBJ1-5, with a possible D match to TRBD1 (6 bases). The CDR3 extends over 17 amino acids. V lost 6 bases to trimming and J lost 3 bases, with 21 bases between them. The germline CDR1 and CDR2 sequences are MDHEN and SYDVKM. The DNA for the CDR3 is TGTGCCAGCAGCGTCCTGATAACAGGGAAGTACAATCAGCCCCAGCATTTT. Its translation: CASSVLITGKYNQPQHF.

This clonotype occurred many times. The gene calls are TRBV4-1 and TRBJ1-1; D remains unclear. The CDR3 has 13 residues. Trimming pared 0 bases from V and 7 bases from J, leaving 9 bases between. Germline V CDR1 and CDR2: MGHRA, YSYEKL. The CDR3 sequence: CASSQEGTLEAFF. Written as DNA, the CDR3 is TGCGCCAGCAGCCAAGAGGGAACCCTTGAAGCTTTCTTT.